This is a list of T cell receptor beta chains from one sample in a study of technical replicates of blood from a handful of donors. Using immunoSEQ multiplex PCR, the repertoire was profiled, and TCRdb retains in-frame clones only, with some absent. The sample contains approximately 80,000 clones, approximately 90% of which appear only once. The sample taken for sequencing was T cells isolated from PBMCs. All receptors come from a human donor in good health. CDR3s include the opening cysteine and the closing phenylalanine or tryptophan. The D gene is left open where the match is weak. Only some rows state a clone size, as once, few, many or a class for expanded clones.

TRBV7-9	12	TRBJ2-7	-	TRBD1	TGTGCCAGCAGCGACAGGGCCTACGAGCAGTACTTC	CASSDRAYEQYF
TRBV30	13	TRBJ1-4	-	TRBD1	TGTGCCTGGAGTGGACAGGGCGGGGAAAAACTGTTTTTT	CAWSGQGGEKLFF
TRBV29-1	14	TRBJ1-2	-	-	TGCAGCGTTGAAAACAAGCTTAACTATGGAGGCTACACCTTC	CSVENKLNYGGYTF
TRBV4-1	18	TRBJ2-3	-	TRBD2	TGCGCCAGCAGCCCATCCCCCCTACTAGCGGGAGGGGCAGATACGCAGTATTTT	CASSPSPLLAGGADTQYF
TRBV18	15	TRBJ2-1	many	TRBD2	TGTGCCAGCTCACCGGGACTAGCGGGGTTTAATGAGCAGTTCTTC	CASSPGLAGFNEQFF
TRBV19	12	TRBJ2-2	-	-	TGTGCCAGTAGCCTACAGGGCGGGGAGCTGTTTTTT	CASSLQGGELFF
TRBV7-9	15	TRBJ1-5	-	TRBD1	TGTGCCAGCAGCCGGGACAGGGCCAGCAATCAGCCCCAGCATTTT	CASSRDRASNQPQHF
TRBV7-3	13	TRBJ2-7	-	TRBD1	TGTGCCAGCAGTCCGGACAGGGCCAGCGAGCAGTACTTC	CASSPDRASEQYF
TRBV27	16	TRBJ2-5	-	TRBD1	TGTGCCAGCAGTGTCCGGGACAGGGGCCTTCAAGAGACCCAGTACTTC	CASSVRDRGLQETQYF
TRBV27	14	TRBJ2-4	-	TRBD1	TGTGCCAGCAGTCCCCGGACAGGGGCGAACATTCAGTACTTC	CASSPRTGANIQYF
TRBV7-2	13	TRBJ2-1	-	-	TGTGCCAGCAGCTTAGGACTCTACAATGAGCAGTTCTTC	CASSLGLYNEQFF
TRBV19	16	TRBJ2-2	once	-	TGTGCCAGTAGTATAGACCTAATCCAGGGCACCGGGGAGCTGTTTTTT	CASSIDLIQGTGELFF
TRBV10-2	16	TRBJ2-1	-	TRBD2	TGCGCCAGCACCGAAGGACTAGCGGGATGGGTAGATGAGCAGTTCTTC	CASTEGLAGWVDEQFF
TRBV5-8	19	TRBJ2-6	-	TRBD1	TGTGCCAGCAGCCGAAACCTCGGACAGGGGACCTCTGGGGCCAACGTCCTGACTTTC	CASSRNLGQGTSGANVLTF
TRBV28	13	TRBJ1-2	-	-	TGTGCCAGCAGTTCGTCTTTCGGCTATGGCTACACCTTC	CASSSSFGYGYTF
TRBV7-8	13	TRBJ1-1	once	-	TGTGCCAGCAGCCCAGGAGGGAACACTGAAGCTTTCTTT	CASSPGGNTEAFF
TRBV19	16	TRBJ1-5	once	-	TGTGCCAGTAGCCCCCCCACAGGTCCTCTCAATCAGCCCCAGCATTTT	CASSPPTGPLNQPQHF
TRBV28	17	TRBJ2-6	-	-	TGTGCCAGCAGCCACCCGACTAGGTTCTCTGGGGCCAACGTCCTGACTTTC	CASSHPTRFSGANVLTF
TRBV2	15	TRBJ2-2	-	TRBD1	TGTGCCAGCAGTGAAAGTATCAGGGGGACCGGGGAGCTGTTTTTT	CASSESIRGTGELFF
TRBV27	15	TRBJ2-7	-	-	TGTGCCAGCAGTTTTCGGTGGACTATTTCCTACGAGCAGTACTTC	CASSFRWTISYEQYF
TRBV11-3	12	TRBJ1-1	-	-	TGTGCCAGCAGCTTACGGGGAACTGAAGCTTTCTTT	CASSLRGTEAFF
TRBV7-2	14	TRBJ2-2	-	-	TGTGCCAGCAGCTCGGCGGGGTGGACCGGGGAGCTGTTTTTT	CASSSAGWTGELFF
TRBV18	15	TRBJ2-3	once	TRBD2	TGTGCCAGCTCACAGGGACTAGCGGGAGAAGATACGCAGTATTTT	CASSQGLAGEDTQYF
TRBV5-4	16	TRBJ1-2	-	TRBD1	TGTGCCAGCAGCCTACCTACCGGGACAGGGGGCGCCGGCTACACCTTC	CASSLPTGTGGAGYTF
TRBV4-3	17	TRBJ2-7	-	-	TGCGCCAGCAGCCAACGGAACGGCGGGGCCAGCTCCTACGAGCAGTACTTC	CASSQRNGGASSYEQYF
TRBV7-2	15	TRBJ2-7	-	TRBD1	TGTGCCAGCAGCCCATCGGGACAGGGGTTCTACGAGCAGTACTTC	CASSPSGQGFYEQYF
TRBV5-6	14	TRBJ2-7	-	-	TGTGCCAGCAGCTTGGGCGGCGAATCCTACGAGCAGTACTTC	CASSLGGESYEQYF
TRBV5-1	13	TRBJ1-1	-	TRBD1	TGCGCCAGCAGCTTACAGGGGGACACTGAAGCTTTCTTT	CASSLQGDTEAFF
TRBV2	16	TRBJ1-5	few	-	TGTGCCAGCAGTGATTTCCGGGGAATCAGCAATCAGCCCCAGCATTTT	CASSDFRGISNQPQHF
TRBV2	13	TRBJ1-3	-	-	TGTGCCAGCAACTTTTACTCTGGAAACACCATATATTTT	CASNFYSGNTIYF
TRBV18	13	TRBJ2-3	once	-	TGTGCCAGCTCTACCACGGGGTCAGATACGCAGTATTTT	CASSTTGSDTQYF
TRBV7-3	16	TRBJ2-6	-	-	TGTGCCAGCAGCCCGCGTCGATCCTCTGGGGCCAACGTCCTGACTTTC	CASSPRRSSGANVLTF
TRBV7-9	16	TRBJ2-5	-	TRBD2	TGTGCCAGCAGCTCCCGACTAGCGGGAGCTGGGGAGACCCAGTACTTC	CASSSRLAGAGETQYF
TRBV7-9	16	TRBJ1-2	few	TRBD1	TGTGCCAGCAGCTTATCTAGAAAGGACAGGGGGCATGGCTACACCTTC	CASSLSRKDRGHGYTF
TRBV4-1	15	TRBJ1-1	-	-	TGCGCCAGCAGCCAAGCGGTACAGTTGAACACTGAAGCTTTCTTT	CASSQAVQLNTEAFF
TRBV18	15	TRBJ2-1	once	TRBD2	TGTGCCAGCTCGCAACTAGCGGGAGCGACCAATGAGCAGTTCTTC	CASSQLAGATNEQFF
TRBV6-1	15	TRBJ1-3	-	-	TGTGCCAGCAGTGAAAGGGGGAGCTCTGGAAACACCATATATTTT	CASSERGSSGNTIYF
TRBV19	16	TRBJ1-2	-	TRBD1	TGTGCCAGTAGTCCCGCGGGGGGACAGGGGAACTATGGCTACACCTTC	CASSPAGGQGNYGYTF
TRBV4-1	13	TRBJ2-5	-	-	TGCGCCAGCAGCCGCGGGCCTCAAGAGACCCAGTACTTC	CASSRGPQETQYF
TRBV6-5	15	TRBJ1-5	-	TRBD1	TGTGCCAGCAGTTTAAGACAGGGCGGCAATCAGCCCCAGCATTTT	CASSLRQGGNQPQHF
TRBV13	18	TRBJ2-2	-	TRBD2	TGTGCCAGCAGCTTAAGGACTAGCGGGAGATATGAGGTCGGGGAGCTGTTTTTT	CASSLRTSGRYEVGELFF
TRBV10-3	18	TRBJ2-6	-	-	TGTGCCATCATCAGAATACGGGACAAACGCTCTGGGGCCAACGTCCTGACTTTC	CAIIRIRDKRSGANVLTF
TRBV9	14	TRBJ1-5	-	-	TGTGCCAGCAGCGTAGAGGGGGACAATCAGCCCCAGCATTTT	CASSVEGDNQPQHF
TRBV11-3	16	TRBJ2-2	once	TRBD2	TGTGCCAGCAGCTCTCCCGGGACTAGCAGAGGTGGGGAGCTGTTTTTT	CASSSPGTSRGGELFF
TRBV7-9	11	TRBJ2-7	-	-	TGTGCCAGCAGCTTTACCTACGAGCAGTACTTC	CASSFTYEQYF